This T cell receptor (beta chain) was sequenced in a study of T cell responses to AZD1222 COVID-19 vaccine. This CDR3 is built from 14 residues. Trimming took off 4 bases at V and 5 bases at J, with 12 bases between the two ends. CDR1 SNHLY and CDR2 FYNNEI come from the germline V gene. Clones were sequenced by immunoSEQ multiplex PCR, and TCRdb holds only the in-frame ones, with some missing. The sample lists more than 150,000 clones, around 87% occurring once. The TCR was taken from an adult in good health. The source was peripheral blood, collected on day 0 of MenACWY control vaccination. The chain joins TRBV2 to TRBJ1-5; D is uncertain. CDR3 amino acids: CASSVTSEYQPQHF. The CDR3 nucleotides are TGTGCCAGCAGTGTGACATCGGAGTATCAGCCCCAGCATTTT.